This TCR beta chain was captured in a study of regulatory T cells in long-lasting Graves disease. The study, taken as a whole, reports: With a small sample size, accuracy may have been reduced. Persistent-disease Graves' patients showed less TCR diversity than new cases.

According to the study, TCR beta libraries were built with iRepertoire HTBI primers and CDR3-region Arm-PCR. TCRdb reanalysed the multiplex PCR reads using MiXCR and keeps one entry per CDR3 protein. This sample has about 400,000 distinct CDR3 sequences, with about 14% found just once. As to time point: newly diagnosed GD, antithyroid drugs for less than 3 months. The TCR library was made from RNA extracted from PBMCs. Approximately 9 milliliters of peripheral blood were taken and placed in EDTA tubes. This clonotype has ten or more counts. What it binds is not known. The germline CDR1 and CDR2 sequences are SEHNR and FQNEAQ (reference sequence). CDR3 length: 13 residues. With 6 bases removed from V and 4 bases from J, the gap between germline ends came to 13 bases.

The sample here was peripheral blood mononuclear cells (PBMCs), taken at new diagnosis, from a patient treated with antithyroid drugs. The chain carries TRBV7-9 and TRBJ2-7; D is perhaps TRBD1 (6 bases). The source is a female donor with Graves disease. The chain's CDR3 is CASRPGTTYEQYF. Written as DNA, the CDR3 is TGTGCCAGCAGACCCGGGACAACTTACGAGCAGTACTTC.